This T cell receptor (beta chain) is from a study of blood T cell repertoires in COVID-19 (dated by TCRdb to about 2020). Background for the entire study: Samples from collaborators originated in the United States, Italy and Spain and spanned both the acute and convalescent phases of COVID-19. The prospective study material was composed of cDNA or gDNA derived from T cells, B-cell-depleted T cells, or PBMCs. The dataset comprised deeply sampled blood TCRbeta repertoires from subjects exposed to, actively infected with, or recovered from COVID-19. The repertoires were released in a freely available public database meant as a resource for research on the immune response to SARS-CoV-2. The samples were drawn from two sources: the first 160 participants of the ongoing ImmuneRACE study, and 950 to 1,500 subjects contributed by 6 global collaborators. Nearly every sample came with metadata listing a de-identified subject ID, COVID-19 status, age in years and sex. Where HLA class I and class II types were available, the types were taken from metadata supplied by the sample provider, not from assay-based typing. The study at large found these results: The amount of clinical and demographic metadata varied by source and participant and was provided uncurated.

The CDR3 measures 15 amino acids from cysteine to phenylalanine. Just the 45-base CDR3 DNA is kept, in frame starting at base 1. Germline trimming amounts to 2 bases on V and 4 bases on J, with 5 as the count of junction bases outside the gene matches. CDR1 SGDLS and CDR2 YYNGEE are derived from the germline V gene. The immunoSEQ Assay, a bias-controlled multiplex PCR, was used to amplify TCRbeta CDR3 regions from genomic DNA. The authors processed their data as follows. Nucleated cell counts per sample were estimated from amplification of reference gene primers within the assay. To quantify the absolute abundance of each unique TCRbeta CDR3 rearrangement, sequence reads were collapsed and filtered. For each sample, productive Simpson clonality was calculated as the square root of Simpson's diversity index over productive rearrangements. Drawn from immuneACCESS, this table holds only the in-frame rearrangements with V and J called that TCRdb kept. Clones are partly lost; checked studies trace under half to an unresolved V gene and leave the rest unexplained. That table is the source of V, J and clone size, and D and trimming were worked out from the DNA. Across this sample there are 200,000 or so clones, with roughly 85% seen only once. The ten largest clonotypes hold 5.2% of the sample.

In the case of this clone: Which antigen it targets is not known. No base-level quality is on record; no much larger clone is a single base apart.

Whole blood was collected in K2EDTA tubes by collaborating institutions according to the institutions' own protocols. Collaborator samples were shipped for TCRbeta analysis as frozen whole blood, isolated PBMCs, or DNA extracted from either sample type. The sample was peripheral blood. This sequence was found in a woman in her thirties with acute or convalescent COVID-19. The chain is made from TRBV9 and TRBJ1-3; a stretch of 8 junction bases matches TRBD1. The nucleotides read TGTGCCAGCAGCGTTGACAGGGGATTCGGAAACACCATATATTTT. This codes for CASSVDRGFGNTIYF. The CDR3, completed at both ends by the reference TRBV9 and TRBJ1-3 genes, gives the full variable domain DSGVTQTPKHLITATGQRVTLRCSPRSGDLSVYWYQQSLDQGLQFLIQYYNGEERAKGNILERFSAQQFPDLHSELNLSSLELGDSALYFCASSVDRGFGNTIYFGEGSWLTVV.